Below, one T cell receptor (beta chain) is given with its context. Its antigen is not known. In TCRdb, the PCR reads were re-called with MiXCR into one record per CDR3 protein. The sample shows 400,000 to 600,000 distinct CDR3 sequences, around 23% of them seen only once. The sample is drawn from a study of molecular identifiers for immune sequencing clone quantification. Trimming cost V 5 bases and J 3 bases, with 20 bases left between them. Germline CDR1 reads SEHNR; CDR2 reads FQNEAQ (reference sequence). CDR3 length: 16 residues. General observations from the study: With a barcode shared among identical TCR molecules, highly expanded clone sizes could be underestimated.

The specimen sequenced was naive CD8+ T cells from blood, with Jurkat cell RNA spiked in. The subset: FACS-sorted CD8+CD4-CCR7+CD45RA+ naive T cells. The chain links TRBV7-9 to TRBJ2-7; maybe TRBD2 (6 bases). This TCR came from a human donor in good health. Some libraries in this study had Jurkat cell RNA spiked in. CDR3 DNA sequence: TGTGCCAGCAGCCCCGGTGGGGGGACCCGTGTCTACGAGCAGTACTTC. Amino acids: CASSPGGGTRVYEQYF.